A single sample gave rise to the 19 T cell receptor beta chains below, sequenced in a study of prognosis after radiotherapy for stage I lung cancer. Genomic DNA yielded TCR beta CDR3, amplified by two-round multiplex PCR. Initially, in first-round PCR, primers specific to each TRBV and TRBJ gene were used. Using its own MiXCR run on the multiplex PCR reads, TCRdb lists one record per CDR3 protein. The sample holds 20,000 to 30,000 distinct CDR3 sequences; around 39% are singletons and the top ten take roughly 21%. Sequenced here: PBMCs, sampled before or after stereotactic body radiation therapy (not recorded which). Source of these receptors: a donor over 45 with non-small cell lung cancer.

In its sample, this clonotype was seen many times. The rearrangement links TRBV14 to TRBJ1-1; no clear D. In germline, CDR1 is SGHDN, CDR2 FVKESK. The CDR3 runs to 13 residues. V was shortened by 1 base and J by 9 bases, with 12 bases between the two germline ends. The CDR3: CASSQASAGQAFF. CDR3 bases: TGTGCCAGCAGCCAAGCTTCCGCGGGCCAAGCTTTCTTT.

The chain has TRBV6-5 and TRBJ1-1; D remains ambiguous. This CDR3 region has 15 residues. CDR1 and CDR2 from the germline V gene are MNHEY and SVGAGI. The V end lost 0 bases, the J end lost 8 bases, and 16 bases lay between the germline ends. This chain's CDR3 is CASSYSKGPASEAFF. The CDR3 DNA is TGTGCCAGCAGTTACTCGAAGGGTCCCGCCTCAGAAGCTTTCTTT.

J is TRBJ2-7 and V is TRBV28, with TRBD2 matching over 7 bases. Looked up from germline, CDR1 is MDHEN and CDR2 is SYDVKM. V lost 7 bases and J lost 1; bases outside the gene matches: 10. This CDR3 is 15 amino acids long. The CDR3 sequence is CASNVAGLLSYEQYF. DNA for the CDR3: TGTGCCAGCAATGTAGCGGGTTTACTATCCTACGAGCAGTACTTC.

This clonotype was counted ten times or more. The chain links TRBV3-1 to TRBJ2-7; perhaps TRBD1 as D (6 bases). CDR1 is LGHDT and CDR2 is YNNKEL in the germline V gene (reference sequence). The V gene lost 1 base and the J gene lost 7 bases, with 14 bases spanning the gap. This CDR3 comprises 14 residues. CDR3 in amino acids: CASSQGPLRGEQYF. CDR3 nucleotides: TGTGCCAGCAGCCAAGGACCCTTAAGGGGGGAGCAGTACTTC.

This clonotype was picked up one time. Mismatch with germline at one junction end may stem from a read error. The chain has TRBV15 and TRBJ2-7; 11 bases agree with TRBD2. The CDR3 consists of 18 residues. Germline V gives CDR1 LNHNV, CDR2 YYDKDF (reference sequence). CDR3 residues: CATSRGSLAGGVPYDQYF. CDR3 coding DNA: TGTGCCACCAGCAGAGGAAGTCTAGCGGGAGGTGTACCCTACGATCAGTACTTC.

This clonotype has at least ten counts. The gene calls are TRBV2 and TRBJ2-7, with TRBD1 matching over 7 bases. Germline CDR1 reads SNHLY; CDR2 reads FYNNEI. The CDR3 length is 13 residues. Unmatched junction bases numbered 10, after V lost 8 bases and J lost 6 bases. CDR3 coding DNA: TGTGCCAGCGGACAGGATCCCCCGTCCGAGCAGTACTTC. Protein product: CASGQDPPSEQYF.

This clonotype was detected ten times or more. V gene TRBV19 combines with J gene TRBJ2-5; the D is unclear. The V end was cut by 4 bases, the J end by 0 bases, with 9 bases between. CDR1 LNHDA and CDR2 SQIVND come from the germline V gene (reference sequence). This CDR3 contains 14 residues. The CDR3 nucleotides read TGTGCCAGTAGTAGGGGAAGACACCAAGAGACCCAGTACTTC. It specifies CASSRGRHQETQYF.

The table lists this clonotype with a few counts. The rearrangement uses TRBV20-1 and TRBJ2-5; possible D gene TRBD2, 6 bases. The CDR3 sequence is 13 residues long. Germline CDR1 and CDR2: DFQATT and SNEGSKA (reference sequence). V was shortened by 5 bases and J by 5 bases, with 15 bases between the two germline ends. CDR3 in DNA: TGCAGTGCTCCGGACTATCAAGGGGAGACCCAGTACTTC. The encoded protein is CSAPDYQGETQYF.

A note on this clonotype: The likely explanation is a read error, given a far larger clone one base away. The chain couples TRBV6-8 to TRBJ2-7; TRBD2 aligns across 11 bases. The germline V gene has CDR1 MNHGY and CDR2 SAAAGT. The CDR3 runs to 16 residues. V dropped 7 bases and J dropped 6; count of bases not matched to a gene: 14. The CDR3 region is CASIRGKTSGSLEQYF. CDR3 nucleotide sequence: TGTGCCAGCATACGTGGTAAAACTAGCGGGAGTCTCGAGCAGTACTTC.

This clonotype has at least ten counts. This rearrangement joins TRBV5-5 to TRBJ2-7; 10 nucleotides match TRBD1. The germline gives CDR1 SGHKS, CDR2 YYEKEE (reference sequence). Trimming removed 3 bases from V and 4 bases from J; junction bases left unmatched: 1. This CDR3 has 13 residues. The CDR3 nucleotides read TGTGCCAGCAGCTGGGGACAGGGGTACGAGCAGTACTTC. It is translated as CASSWGQGYEQYF.

This clonotype was counted many times. The J gene is TRBJ2-3, the V gene TRBV12-5; 8 positions match TRBD1. This CDR3 is built from 14 residues. Germline V gene lookup returns CDR1 LGHNT and CDR2 FRNRAP. V was clipped by 0 bases and J by 6 bases; unmatched bases: 2. For the CDR3, the DNA is TGTGCTAGTGGTTTGGTGACAGGGGTGGATACGCAGTATTTT. The encoded protein is CASGLVTGVDTQYF.

For this clonotype: One junction end disagrees with the germline gene, perhaps due to a read error. The chain couples TRBV7-2 to TRBJ2-1, with D perhaps given as TRBD1 or TRBD2 (5 bases each). Germline loops: CDR1 SGHTA, CDR2 FQGNSA. The CDR3 length is 16 residues. The CDR3 DNA reads as TGTGCCAGCAGCCCGGGGCTAGCAATCTCCTACACTGAGCAGTTCTTC. This sequence encodes CASSPGLAISYTEQFF.

This clonotype came up many times. The chain links TRBV6-2 or TRBV6-3 to TRBJ2-2, with D tentatively TRBD2 (5 bases). The CDR3 runs to 18 residues. V lost 0 bases to trimming and J lost 1 base, with 15 bases between them. The germline V gene encodes CDR1 MNHEY and CDR2 SVGEGT. CDR3 DNA: TGTGCCAGCAGTTACTCGAAGTCGCGGGTGAGGAACACCGGGGAGCTGTTTTTT. It encodes CASSYSKSRVRNTGELFF.

CDR3 sequence: CASSEVEFSDEKLFF. The CDR3 DNA sequence: TGTGCCAGCAGTGAAGTAGAGTTTAGTGATGAAAAACTGTTTTTT. This rearrangement joins TRBV6-2 or TRBV6-3 to TRBJ1-4; D not resolved. V shed 5 bases and J shed 6 bases, with 16 bases lying between them. CDR1 MNHEY and CDR2 SVGEGT come from the germline V gene. The CDR3 runs to 15 residues.

This chain uses TRBV6-1 with TRBJ1-6, with D maybe TRBD1 (6 bases). Deletions cut 5 bases from V and 9 bases from J, with 14 bases between. Germline V gene data show CDR1 as MNHNS and CDR2 as SASEGT. The CDR3 has 14 amino acids. The CDR3 bases are TGTGCCAGCAGTCCCGGGACATGGGCTTCACCCCTCCACTTT. Translated: CASSPGTWASPLHF.

The table lists this clonotype with many counts. An end of the junction differs from the germline gene, which may be a read error. V gene TRBV19 combines with J gene TRBJ1-5; 10 bases are a match to TRBD1. Germline V lookup: CDR1 LNHDA, CDR2 SQIVND (reference sequence). The CDR3 has 16 residues. The CDR3 reads CASGIFSGQGDQPQHF. Written as DNA, the CDR3 is TGTGCCAGTGGTATCTTCTCCGGACAGGGGGATCAGCCCCAGCATTTT. Based on the CDR3 plus reference TRBV19 and TRBJ1-5, the full variable domain is DGGITQSPKYLFRKEGQNVTLSCEQNLNHDAMYWYRQDPGQGLRLIYYSQIVNDFQKGDIAEGYSVSREKKESFPLTVTSAQKNPTAFYLCASGIFSGQGDQPQHFGDGTRLSIL.

Worth noting for this clonotype: It is likely a read error: a sequence one base away is far more abundant. The chain has TRBV6-1 and TRBJ2-3, with TRBD2 matching 9 bases. CDR1 is MNHNS and CDR2 is SASEGT in the germline V gene. The CDR3 sequence is 15 residues long. The V and J ends lost 4 bases and 1 base, in that order; junction bases with no gene match: 3. Here the CDR3 reads CASSGIAGGTDTQYF. The CDR3 nucleotides are TGTGCCAGCAGTGGCATAGCGGGAGGCACAGATACGCAGTATTTT.

The chain recombines TRBV6-5 with TRBJ2-7; 7 bases map to TRBD1. This CDR3 has 14 amino acids. CDR1 MNHEY and CDR2 SVGAGI come from the germline V gene. V trimming: 2 bases; J trimming: 5 bases; junction bases outside the gene matches: 6. CDR3 coding DNA: TGTGCCAGCAGTTACAGGGGGCCGTCCGACGAGCAGTACTTC. Amino acid sequence: CASSYRGPSDEQYF.

The chain links TRBV6-2 or TRBV6-3 to TRBJ2-3, with 7 bases fitting TRBD2. This CDR3 spans 17 amino acids. The germline V gene has CDR1 MNHEY and CDR2 SVGEGT. V lost 4 bases and J lost 5; bases outside the gene matches: 15. The CDR3 loop is CASSSLSGRERGDTQYF. The DNA of the CDR3 is TGTGCCAGCAGTTCACTGTCGGGTCGGGAGCGGGGAGATACGCAGTATTTT.